Listed here are 25 T cell receptor beta chains from one sample, sequenced in a study of blood T cell repertoires in COVID-19. Only in-frame clones appear in the TCRdb table, and some are missing; sequencing was by immunoSEQ multiplex PCR. This table holds some 160,000 clones, about 82% found once. Material: PBMCs or T cells enriched from blood (not recorded which). The receptors shown here come from a woman in her 40s who had recovered from COVID-19.

CDR3 DNA: TGTGCCAGCAGTTTAACCAGGGCAGGAAAACTGTTTTTT. Protein sequence: CASSLTRAGKLFF. This rearrangement joins TRBV12-3 or TRBV12-4 to TRBJ1-4, with a possible D match to TRBD1 (5 bases). The CDR3 extends over 13 amino acids. V lost 2 bases, J lost 10 bases, and 11 bases lay in between.

This sequence joins TRBV19 and TRBJ2-7; 8 nucleotides line up with TRBD1. Losses at the gene ends were 4 bases for V and 5 bases for J; bases not matched to a gene: 10. In germline, CDR1 is LNHDA, CDR2 SQIVND (reference sequence). The CDR3 has 15 amino acids. The CDR3 nucleotides are TGTGCCAGTAGTACCCCGGGCAGGGGGCACCACGAGCAGTACTTC. This sequence encodes CASSTPGRGHHEQYF.

V usage is TRBV5-1 and J usage is TRBJ1-1; TRBD1 agrees at 7 bases. Trimming at V came to 4 bases and at J to 2 bases, leaving 5 bases not matched to a gene. Germline CDR1 is SGHRS and CDR2 is YFSETQ. This CDR3 is built from 14 residues. CDR3 sequence reads: CASSPGQSNTEAFF. In nucleotides, the CDR3 is TGCGCCAGCAGCCCGGGACAGAGTAACACTGAAGCTTTCTTT.

V gene TRBV3-1 (or the pseudogene TRBV3-2) combines with J gene TRBJ2-1; TRBD1 agrees at 12 bases. Germline V gives CDR1 LGHDT, CDR2 YNNKEL (reference sequence). J lost 0 bases, V lost 5 bases, and 8 bases had no gene match. The length of the CDR3 is 18 residues. The CDR3 DNA sequence: TGTGCCAGCAGCTCTTCCGGGACAGGGGGCATCTCCTACAATGAGCAGTTCTTC. Translating it yields CASSSSGTGGISYNEQFF.

The genes are TRBV7-2 and TRBJ1-1; D is ambiguous. Germline V CDR1 and CDR2: SGHTA, FQGNSA. Trimming left V 6 bases short and J 0 bases short, with 8 bases between. The CDR3 has 13 amino acids. CDR3 protein: CASREDMNTEAFF. CDR3 nucleotide sequence: TGTGCCAGCAGGGAAGACATGAACACTGAAGCTTTCTTT.

The gene calls are TRBV3-1 (or the pseudogene TRBV3-2) and TRBJ1-3, with D tentatively TRBD1 (6 bases). Germline V gives CDR1 LGHDT, CDR2 YNNKEL (reference sequence). CDR3 length: 16 residues. Trimming cost V 0 bases and J 1 base, with 10 bases left between them. DNA of the CDR3: TGTGCCAGCAGCCAAGATGTGGGGGCTTCTGGAAACACCATATATTTT. Translating it yields CASSQDVGASGNTIYF.

The rearrangement uses TRBV6-5 and TRBJ1-5, with D unclear. CDR1 and CDR2 (germline): MNHEY, SVGAGI. This CDR3 has 13 amino acids. The V gene lost 7 bases and the J gene lost 6 bases, with 13 bases spanning the gap. The CDR3 bases are TGTGCCAGCACCCAAGGTCCAGGTCAGCCCCAGCATTTT. Translation: CASTQGPGQPQHF.

This clone was observed once. The chain couples TRBV15 to TRBJ2-1, with D possibly TRBD2 on 5 matching bases. Germline V gives CDR1 LNHNV, CDR2 YYDKDF (reference sequence). The germline V and J ends were trimmed by 5 bases and 0 bases, with 11 bases remaining between them. The CDR3 contains 15 residues. The CDR3 DNA follows: TGTGCCACCAGCGGGAGAGGTTTCTCCTACAATGAGCAGTTCTTC. It specifies CATSGRGFSYNEQFF.

A few counts support this clone. The chain recombines TRBV30 with TRBJ1-1; D is perhaps TRBD1 (6 bases). The V gene's germline CDR1 is GTSNPN and CDR2 SVGIG (reference sequence). The CDR3 loop spans 13 amino acids. Trimming pared 7 bases from V and 0 bases from J, leaving 12 bases between. The chain's CDR3 is CAFHRELNTEAFF. CDR3 bases: TGTGCCTTCCACAGGGAATTGAACACTGAAGCTTTCTTT.

This chain connects TRBV25-1 to TRBJ2-7; the match to TRBD1 covers 7 bases. This CDR3 comprises 13 residues. CDR1 is MGHDK, CDR2 SYGVNS, per germline. With V trimmed by 4 bases and J by 4 bases, 4 bases remained unmatched. CDR3 coding DNA: TGTGCCAGCAGTGCAGGGGGTGGTTACGAGCAGTACTTC. Amino acids: CASSAGGGYEQYF.

This rearrangement joins TRBV3-1 (or the pseudogene TRBV3-2) to TRBJ1-2, with a weak D call TRBD1 (5 bases). Per germline, CDR1 LGHDT and CDR2 YNNKEL (reference sequence). The CDR3 is made up of 13 amino acids. V lost 2 bases to trimming and J lost 7 bases, with 11 bases between them. The CDR3 sequence: CASSQFQGTGYTF. Here the CDR3 DNA reads TGTGCCAGCAGCCAATTCCAGGGTACTGGCTACACCTTC.

This sequence joins TRBV6-5 and TRBJ2-7, with D possibly being TRBD1 (5 bases). The V end was cut by 2 bases, the J end by 2 bases, with 10 bases between. The germline V gene encodes CDR1 MNHEY and CDR2 SVGAGI. The CDR3 contains 14 residues. The CDR3 bases are TGTGCCAGCAGTTACGGCCCGACAGCCTACGAGCAGTACTTC. This encodes CASSYGPTAYEQYF.

A single count supports this clone. J is TRBJ1-6 and V is TRBV19; 9 bases line up with TRBD1. The CDR3 consists of 15 residues. Losses at the gene ends were 6 bases for V and 11 bases for J; bases not matched to a gene: 11. Germline CDR1 and CDR2: LNHDA and SQIVND (reference sequence). The CDR3 sequence: CASSNAQGAYPPLHF. The CDR3 DNA reads as TGTGCCAGTAGCAACGCACAGGGGGCATATCCACCCCTCCACTTT.

The rearrangement joins TRBV20-1 to TRBJ2-7; 11 positions agree with TRBD2. CDR3 length: 15 amino acids. Germline loops: CDR1 DFQATT, CDR2 SNEGSKA (reference sequence). The junction had 9 bases not matched to a gene; V was cut back by 3 bases and J by 5 bases. CDR3 region: CSASLAGGPSDEQYF. The CDR3 DNA reads as TGCAGTGCTAGTTTAGCGGGAGGGCCCTCGGACGAGCAGTACTTC.

This clone has only a few counts. This chain uses TRBV13 with TRBJ2-7; TRBD1 agrees at 11 bases. J lost 6 bases, V lost 5 bases, and 6 bases had no gene match. The germline gives CDR1 PRHDT, CDR2 FYEKMQ (reference sequence). The CDR3 contains 14 residues. DNA of the CDR3: TGTGCCAGCAGCGCCCCCGGGACAGGGGGCGAGCAGTACTTC. It yields the protein CASSAPGTGGEQYF.

The chain joins TRBV7-8 to TRBJ2-1; D is undetermined. Germline CDR1 and CDR2: SGHVS and FQNEAQ. The germline V and J ends were trimmed by 3 bases and 7 bases, with 4 bases remaining between them. This CDR3 is 11 amino acids long. The CDR3 DNA reads TGTGCCAGCAGCTTCAGGAATGAGCAGTTCTTC. Its translation is CASSFRNEQFF.

The V call is TRBV4-2, the J call TRBJ2-5, with 7 bases fitting TRBD2. V dropped 0 bases and J dropped 5; count of bases not matched to a gene: 9. Germline V gene sequence: CDR1 LGHNA, CDR2 YNFKEQ. CDR3 length: 16 residues. CDR3 region: CASSQDLGEGRETQYF. The CDR3 DNA is TGTGCCAGCAGCCAAGATCTGGGGGAGGGACGGGAGACCCAGTACTTC.

This rearrangement joins TRBV5-4 to TRBJ2-4; D may be TRBD1 (6 bases). V dropped 2 bases and J dropped 2 bases, with 11 bases sitting between them. Germline lookup yields CDR1 SGHNT and CDR2 YYREEE (reference sequence). The CDR3 has 15 amino acids. The CDR3 sequence: CASSLTTGTKNIQYF. For the CDR3, the DNA is TGTGCCAGCAGCTTAACGACAGGCACCAAAAACATTCAGTACTTC.

This clone appeared a single time. The V gene is TRBV5-6, the J gene TRBJ1-6; TRBD1 aligns across 11 bases. This CDR3 spans 16 amino acids. Germline V gene data show CDR1 as SGHDT and CDR2 as YYEEEE. Trimming cost V 4 bases and J 8 bases; bases outside gene matches: 8. The CDR3 DNA follows: TGTGCCAGCAGCCCGACCGGGACAGGGGGGCATTCACCCCTCCACTTT. Protein product: CASSPTGTGGHSPLHF.

V is TRBV29-1 and J is TRBJ1-1, with 7 bases matching TRBD1. CDR1 and CDR2 from the germline V gene are SQVTM and ANQGSEA. There are 15 residues in the CDR3. The V segment lost 1 base and the J segment 0 bases; nucleotides outside the gene matches: 5. The CDR3 DNA is TGCAGCGTTGAAGGGGACAGAACTTTGAACACTGAAGCTTTCTTT. Translated, it gives CSVEGDRTLNTEAFF.

CDR3 sequence reads: CASSLVRQGSYEQYF. CDR3 DNA sequence: TGTGCCAGCAGCTTAGTACGGCAGGGATCATACGAGCAGTACTTC. The J gene is TRBJ2-7, the V gene TRBV11-2, with D possibly matching TRBD1 (5 bases). The germline V and J ends were trimmed by 1 base and 4 bases, with 14 bases remaining between them. Germline CDR1 reads SGHAT; CDR2 reads FQNNGV. CDR3 length: 15 amino acids. The complete variable domain, with remaining parts taken from reference TRBV11-2 and TRBJ2-7, reads EAGVAQSPRYKIIEKRQSVAFWCNPISGHATLYWYQQILGQGPKLLIQFQNNGVVDDSQLPKDRFSAERLKGVDSTLKIQPAKLEDSAVYLCASSLVRQGSYEQYFGPGTRLTVT.

This chain links TRBV15 with TRBJ1-6; D perhaps matches TRBD1 (6 bases). V was shortened by 7 bases and J by 11 bases, with 15 bases between the two germline ends. The CDR3 sequence is 13 residues long. The germline gives CDR1 LNHNV, CDR2 YYDKDF (reference sequence). CDR3 loop: CATKQGGGPPLHF. The CDR3 nucleotides read TGTGCCACCAAACAGGGCGGCGGGCCACCCCTCCACTTT.

The chain uses TRBV9 and TRBJ1-2; the match to TRBD1 covers 8 bases. The trim removed 2 bases at V and 7 bases at J, leaving 4 bases unmatched. The germline gives CDR1 SGDLS, CDR2 YYNGEE. The CDR3 is 13 amino acids. CDR3 amino acids: CASSVDREGGYTF. CDR3 nucleotide sequence: TGTGCCAGCAGCGTGGACAGGGAAGGTGGCTACACCTTC.

The V gene is TRBV11-3, the J gene TRBJ2-3; possibly TRBD2 for D (5 bases). The CDR3 is 16 amino acids. CDR1 is SGHNT and CDR2 is YENEEA in the germline V gene. Trimming took 1 base from V and 0 from J, leaving 11 bases between them. CDR3 sequence: CASSLGARESTDTQYF. Here the CDR3 DNA reads TGTGCCAGCAGCTTAGGGGCGAGGGAGAGCACAGATACGCAGTATTTT.

This clone was observed a handful of times. The chain combines TRBV5-4 with TRBJ1-2, with D tentatively TRBD1 (6 bases). Deletions cut 4 bases from V and 4 bases from J, with 20 bases between. Germline lookup yields CDR1 SGHNT and CDR2 YYREEE (reference sequence). The CDR3 contains 16 residues. The CDR3 nucleotides read TGTGCCAGCAGCGGGCGGACACAGGGAAAGGGCTATGGCTACACCTTC. This sequence encodes CASSGRTQGKGYGYTF.